This T cell receptor beta chain was identified in a study of T cells in Graves' hyperthyroidism and ophthalmopathy. As for the study in general: Initial diagnosis, before any treatment, was when peripheral blood was collected.

V shed 4 bases and J 1 base; nucleotides not matched to a gene: 8. CDR3 length: 16 residues. Germline V CDR1 and CDR2: SGHAT, FQNNGV. The sample holds many counts of this clonotype. Each ophthalmopathy patient scored at least 3 on the Clinical Activity Score and at least 4 on NOSPECS grade, with duration under 3 months. From RNA transcripts, TCR beta CDR3 regions were amplified. The TCR CDR3 first-round RT-PCR relied on the HTBI primer set. TCRdb ran MiXCR on the multiplex PCR reads and lists one entry per CDR3 protein. The data show approximately 620,000 distinct CDR3 sequences, with more than 15% seen just once and less than 3.5% held by the top ten.

The sequencing sample was made of blood. The J gene is TRBJ2-7, the V gene TRBV11-2; 9 bases agree with TRBD2. The receptor was derived from a woman aged 40 to 55 with Graves' ophthalmopathy. The CDR3 protein is CASSSTGTSPSYEQYF. CDR3 in DNA: TGTGCCAGCAGCTCCACCGGGACTAGCCCTTCCTACGAGCAGTACTTC.